The rows below give T cell receptor beta chains drawn from one sample of a study of tumor and adjacent non-tumor tissue in lung cancer. TCRdb reprocessed the multiplex PCR reads via MiXCR and lists one record per CDR3 protein. The sample shows some 99,000 distinct CDR3 sequences, roughly 75% of them seen only once. Sequencing was performed on lung tumor tissue. These receptors originate from a woman in her sixties with non-small cell lung cancer. The CDR3 runs from the conserved cysteine through the conserved F or W. Each record gives: clone size, D gene, V gene, J gene, CDR3 DNA, CDR3 protein. A D gene is named only where the DNA matches it firmly. Some rows have no size entry. The others give once, few or many, or a class for an expanded clone.

size: many
D: NA
V: TRBV20-1
J: TRBJ2-4
DNA: TGCAGTGCCGAGGGGCCCGGCAAAAACATTCAGTACTTC
CDR3: CSAEGPGKNIQYF

size: NA
D: NA
V: TRBV15
J: TRBJ2-7
DNA: TGTGTCACCAGCCCGAGAACGGGGGCCTACGAGAAGTACTTC
CDR3: CVTSPRTGAYEKYF

size: NA
D: NA
V: TRBV11-3
J: TRBJ2-5
DNA: TGTGCCAGCAGCTCGTGGGCAGATCAGGAGACCCAGTACTTC
CDR3: CASSSWADQETQYF

size: NA
D: TRBD1
V: TRBV30
J: TRBJ1-1
DNA: TGTACCTGGACCAGGGGGACCACTGAAGCTTTCTTT
CDR3: CTWTRGTTEAFF

size: few
D: NA
V: TRBV11-2
J: TRBJ1-3
DNA: TGTGCCAGTAGCTTATCCTCCGGCCGCTTGTACACCTTATATTTT
CDR3: CASSLSSGRLYTLYF

size: many
D: TRBD1
V: TRBV4-1
J: TRBJ2-3
DNA: TGCGCCAGCAGCGATAACAGGGGCGATACGCAGTATTTT
CDR3: CASSDNRGDTQYF

size: many
D: NA
V: TRBV4-3
J: TRBJ2-1
DNA: TGCGCCAGCAGCCTCGGGGGTAGGATCGACTTC
CDR3: CASSLGGRIDF

size: NA
D: NA
V: TRBV6-2/TRBV6-3
J: TRBJ1-5
DNA: TGTGCCAGCAGTTTCTGGTACACCGAACAGCCCCAGCATTTT
CDR3: CASSFWYTEQPQHF

size: NA
D: NA
V: TRBV12-3/TRBV12-4
J: TRBJ1-4
DNA: TGTGTCAGCAGTTTGGGTGAAAAACTGTTTTTT
CDR3: CVSSLGEKLFF

size: NA
D: NA
V: TRBV7-9
J: TRBJ2-1
DNA: TGTGCCACGGGGGTGAATGAGCAGTTCTTC
CDR3: CATGVNEQFF

size: NA
D: NA
V: TRBV28
J: TRBJ1-1
DNA: TGTGCCAGCAGTTTTGTGGACGAAGGTAATGAAGCTTTCTTT
CDR3: CASSFVDEGNEAFF

size: NA
D: TRBD1
V: TRBV10-3
J: TRBJ1-5
DNA: TGTGACATCTCCCAGGGGTTGGGACAGGGTGAACGCCAGCCCCAGCATTTT
CDR3: CDISQGLGQGERQPQHF

size: NA
D: TRBD1
V: TRBV4-1
J: TRBJ1-5
DNA: TGCGCCAGCAGCCAATGGACAGGGAGGACCGAGCCCCAGCAATTT
CDR3: CASSQWTGRTEPQQF

size: many
D: TRBD1
V: TRBV4-3
J: TRBJ2-7
DNA: TGCGCCAGCAGCCAAGTATTGGCACAGGGGTCCTACGAGCAGTACTTC
CDR3: CASSQVLAQGSYEQYF

size: many
D: TRBD2
V: TRBV5-6
J: TRBJ2-5
DNA: TGTGCCAGCACCCTCGGGGGGGTTACAGAGACCCAGTACTTC
CDR3: CASTLGGVTETQYF

size: NA
D: TRBD1
V: TRBV4-2
J: TRBJ2-2
DNA: TGTGCCAGCAGCCACTGCGGACAGGGGGGGGTCGGGGAGCTGTTTTTT
CDR3: CASSHCGQGGVGELFF

size: NA
D: NA
V: TRBV20-1
J: TRBJ1-1
DNA: TGCAGTGCGTATTGCAGGGGGAACACTGAAGCTTTCTTT
CDR3: CSAYCRGNTEAFF

size: many
D: NA
V: TRBV4-3
J: TRBJ1-2
DNA: TGCGCCAGCAGCCAAGGGCGGGGGTCTAACTATGGCTACACCTTC
CDR3: CASSQGRGSNYGYTF

size: NA
D: NA
V: TRBV11-1
J: TRBJ2-1
DNA: TGTGCCAGCAGCTTATTGGGGACAAGTGTCATTGAGCAGTTCTTC
CDR3: CASSLLGTSVIEQFF

size: NA
D: NA
V: TRBV5-1
J: TRBJ1-1
DNA: TGCGCCAGCAGCTCCTTGGACGGTCCATGGACTGAAAATTTCTTT
CDR3: CASSSLDGPWTENFF